The 12 T cell receptor beta chains in this list originate from one sample, sequenced in a study of breast tumors, draining lymph nodes, adjacent tissues. TCRdb passed the multiplex PCR reads through MiXCR, listing each CDR3 protein once. The sample consists of about 130,000 distinct CDR3 sequences, over 20% of them appearing once. Samples came from axillary lymph nodes draining the breast cancer. Sequenced sample: axillary lymph node tissue. These receptors originate from a female donor with breast cancer. Some clones in this sample may be carry-over from other donors' samples.

This clonotype was seen a handful of times. This chain joins TRBV10-3 and TRBJ2-2; D is unresolved. Germline V gene sequence: CDR1 ENHRY, CDR2 SYGVKD. Between the trimmed V and J ends, which lost 6 bases and 3 bases, there was a span of 5 bases. The CDR3 has 12 amino acids. This CDR3 is CAISGDTGELFF. The CDR3 DNA reads as TGTGCCATCAGCGGAGACACCGGGGAGCTGTTTTTT.

A word on this clonotype: A much larger clonotype is one base distant, so this may be a read error. V is TRBV24-1 and J is TRBJ1-5; D gene unclear. V was trimmed by 2 bases and J by 7 bases, leaving 11 bases between them. Germline assignment: CDR1 KGHDR and CDR2 SFDVKD. The CDR3 extends over 14 amino acids. CDR3 nucleotides: TGTGCCACCAGTGATTCCACCTCGGAGCAGCCCCAGCATTTT. Encoded protein: CATSDSTSEQPQHF.

The chain joins TRBV19 to TRBJ2-2; 8 bases fit TRBD2. With 5 bases clipped from V and 6 bases from J, the junction kept 14 bases outside the gene matches. The germline CDR1 and CDR2 sequences are LNHDA and SQIVND (reference sequence). The CDR3 totals 17 residues. The CDR3, as DNA: TGTGCCAGTAGTCGTAGCGGGACATGGGGCTTGTCCGGGGAGCTGTTTTTT. It is translated as CASSRSGTWGLSGELFF.

The CDR3 spells CASSEYSNQPQHF. DNA of the CDR3: TGTGCCAGCAGTGAATACAGCAATCAGCCCCAGCATTTT. The genes are TRBV2 and TRBJ1-5; D gene unclear. V was trimmed by 2 bases and J by 1 base, leaving 3 bases between them. Germline values: CDR1 SNHLY, CDR2 FYNNEI. The CDR3 sequence is 13 residues long.

Only a few counts were recorded for this clonotype. Written as DNA, the CDR3 is TGTGCCTCCCGGGACAGGGGAGGAGAGGGCATTCAGTACTTC. Translation gives CASRDRGGEGIQYF. The chain links TRBV2 to TRBJ2-4; 10 nucleotides align to TRBD1. The length of the CDR3 is 14 residues. V shed 11 bases, J shed 9 bases, and the junction held 13 bases outside the gene matches. Germline V lookup: CDR1 SNHLY, CDR2 FYNNEI.

The chain is built from TRBV28 and TRBJ2-7; D may be TRBD1 (5 bases). The V gene lost 5 bases and the J gene lost 2 bases, with 19 bases spanning the gap. CDR1 is MDHEN and CDR2 is SYDVKM in the germline V gene. This CDR3 spans 16 amino acids. CDR3 nucleotide sequence: TGTGCCAGCAGTCCAGACAGCCGACAGTCCACCTACGAGCAGTACTTC. Its translation is CASSPDSRQSTYEQYF.

This clonotype was observed many times. The chain carries TRBV5-4 and TRBJ2-7; 11 bases agree with TRBD2. The germline V gene encodes CDR1 SGHNT and CDR2 YYREEE (reference sequence). This CDR3 region has 16 residues. J gave up 3 bases and V 2 bases, and 7 bases lay outside the gene matches. In DNA, the CDR3 is TGTGCCAGCAGCTTTGGGCTAGCGGGAGGACACTACGAGCAGTACTTC. Translated, it gives CASSFGLAGGHYEQYF. Using reference TRBV5-4 and TRBJ2-7 for the parts outside the CDR3, the full variable domain is ETGVTQSPTHLIKTRGQQVTLRCSSQSGHNTVSWYQQALGQGPQFIFQYYREEENGRGNFPPRFSGLQFPNYSSELNVNALELDDSALYLCASSFGLAGGHYEQYFGPGTRLTVT.

This clonotype has at least ten counts. This chain uses TRBV5-1 with TRBJ2-3; D possibly matches TRBD1 or TRBD2 (6 bases each). CDR1 and CDR2 from the germline V gene are SGHRS and YFSETQ. The CDR3 is made up of 15 amino acids. Trimming left V 2 bases short and J 6 bases short, with 16 bases between. CDR3 DNA: TGCGCCAGCAGCTTATCCGGGGGCCTAGGTGATACGCAGTATTTT. Translating it yields CASSLSGGLGDTQYF.

This clonotype appeared many times. The CDR3 DNA reads as TGTGCCAGCAGCCCAAGGTTGGGCTATGAGCAGTTCTTC. Amino acids: CASSPRLGYEQFF. The chain joins TRBV7-3 to TRBJ2-1; D not resolved. V was shortened by 5 bases and J by 8 bases, with 13 bases between the two germline ends. This CDR3 contains 13 residues. The V gene's germline CDR1 is SGHTA and CDR2 FQGTGA. The full variable domain, completed using reference TRBV7-3 and TRBJ2-1, is GAGVSQTPSNKVTEKGKYVELRCDPISGHTALYWYRQSLGQGPEFLIYFQGTGAADDSGLPNDRFFAVRPEGSVSTLKIQRTERGDSAVYLCASSPRLGYEQFFGPGTRLTVL.

This clonotype has ten or more counts. The V gene is TRBV5-5, the J gene TRBJ2-1; D unresolved. Looked up from germline, CDR1 is SGHKS and CDR2 is YYEKEE (reference sequence). The CDR3 sequence is 12 residues long. The V and J ends lost 2 bases and 9 bases respectively, with 9 bases between them. CDR3 in DNA: TGTGCCAGCAGCTTTTCCCAGGCTGAGCAGTTCTTC. Protein: CASSFSQAEQFF.

This clonotype is medium-sized (0.01 to 0.1%) by share. V and J are TRBV11-1 and TRBJ2-1; unclear D gene. This CDR3 is built from 14 residues. The germline V gene has CDR1 SGHAT and CDR2 FQDESV (reference sequence). Trimming left V 5 bases short and J 5 bases short, with 13 bases between. The CDR3 sequence is CASSPKASNNEQFF. The CDR3 nucleotides are TGTGCCAGCAGCCCCAAAGCGTCCAACAATGAGCAGTTCTTC. Combining the CDR3 with reference TRBV11-1 and TRBJ2-1 gives the whole variable domain EAEVAQSPRYKITEKSQAVAFWCDPISGHATLYWYRQILGQGPELLVQFQDESVVDDSQLPKDRFSAERLKGVDSTLKIQPAELGDSAMYLCASSPKASNNEQFFGPGTRLTVL.

This clonotype came up many times. This chain links TRBV5-6 with TRBJ2-5; the match to TRBD1 covers 10 bases. The J segment lost 5 bases and the V segment lost 4 bases, leaving 8 bases of the junction unmatched. The CDR3 is 15 residues long. Germline V gives CDR1 SGHDT, CDR2 YYEEEE. In DNA, the CDR3 is TGTGCCAGCAGCCTGTCCGGGACAGGGGCCGAGACCCAGTACTTC. This gives the protein CASSLSGTGAETQYF.